The source of this T cell receptor beta chain is a study of CD8 T cells in Susac syndrome. Study overall: Each patient with Susac syndrome, at the time of blood draw, was therapy-naive, on corticosteroids, or on intravenous immunoglobulin alone. Broader study findings: In total CD8+ repertoires, sixteen Susac-specific public clones were detected, and CD8+ TEMRA repertoires contained four or five. The greatest CD8+ clonal expansion in Susac occurred in TEMRA cells and in active patients.

This CDR3 comprises 16 residues. Looked up from germline, CDR1 is MNHEY and CDR2 is SVGEGT. The V and J ends lost 0 bases and 1 base respectively, with 12 bases between them. On this clonotype: The antigen remains undetermined.

With random hexamers, roughly 0.45 to 1 ug RNA was reverse transcribed. Amplification of the TCR beta CDR3 was carried out by immunoSEQ multiplex PCR, which spanned a total of 54 Vbeta and 13 Jbeta segments. TCRdb recomputed calls from the immunoSEQ multiplex PCR reads with MiXCR, one row per CDR3 protein. The table lists 100,000 to 150,000 distinct CDR3 sequences, approximately 96% of them singletons, with over 0.2% in the top ten. Specimen: CD8+ T cells from PBMCs. The clonotype comes from a human donor with Susac syndrome. This chain connects TRBV6-2 or TRBV6-3 to TRBJ1-1; D ambiguous. CDR3 in DNA: TGTGCCAGCAGTTACTCGACATACGTAGGGAACACTGAAGCTTTCTTT. Amino acids: CASSYSTYVGNTEAFF.